This T cell receptor (beta chain) stems from a study of T-cell memory formation after mild COVID-19. The V end was cut by 0 bases, the J end by 2 bases, with 7 bases between. There are 14 residues in the CDR3. Germline V gene data show CDR1 as SGHDT and CDR2 as YYEEEE. 5'RACE primed at constant segments yielded TCR alpha and TCR beta cDNA libraries bearing sample barcodes and UMIs. TCRdb processed the 5' RACE reads anew with MiXCR; each CDR3 protein has one entry. The table has 150,000 to 200,000 distinct CDR3 sequences, under 14% seen once; the top ten hold approximately 3.8%. Study-level findings and limits: Cross-reactive memory apparently joined, as some responding clones appeared in pre-infection memory. There was a balanced CD4/CD8 profile in clones contracting day 15 to 85, and later expanders leaned CD4+.

As for this clonotype: Its antigen is unidentified.

The V gene is TRBV5-6, the J gene TRBJ2-3; D gene uncertain. Sequenced sample: PBMCs or a T cell subset sorted from them (not recorded which). The source is a man in his late teens or twenties who had mild COVID-19 (a few samples of this study predate the infection). Cell type and time point are not known. The CDR3 reads CASSLVPATDTQYF. CDR3 nucleotide sequence: TGTGCCAGCAGCTTGGTTCCGGCCACAGATACGCAGTATTTT.